Following are 19 T cell receptor beta chains from one sample sequenced in a study of blood T cell repertoires in COVID-19. Data came from immunoSEQ multiplex PCR; TCRdb stores just in-frame clones and leaves some out. The table includes 110,000 to 150,000 clones, approximately 80% detected once. Material for sequencing was PBMCs or T cells enriched from blood (not recorded which). The receptors stem from a woman between 18 and 29 years old who had been exposed to COVID-19.

The chain couples TRBV7-3 to TRBJ2-3; TRBD2 aligns across 13 bases. CDR1 is SGHTA and CDR2 is FQGTGA in the germline V gene. V trimming: 4 bases; J trimming: 5 bases; junction bases outside the gene matches: 6. The CDR3 sequence is 16 residues long. Here the CDR3 DNA reads TGTGCCAGCAGCTCTCGGACTAGCGGGAGTGGAGATACGCAGTATTTT. It encodes CASSSRTSGSGDTQYF.

This chain links TRBV9 with TRBJ1-1, with 7 positions matching TRBD1. The CDR3 consists of 13 residues. The germline V gene encodes CDR1 SGDLS and CDR2 YYNGEE. V was clipped by 2 bases and J by 3 bases; unmatched bases: 1. DNA for the CDR3: TGTGCCAGCAGCGTCGACAGGGACACTGAAGCTTTCTTT. Translating it yields CASSVDRDTEAFF.

The chain is built from TRBV3-1 (or the pseudogene TRBV3-2) and TRBJ2-1, with D hard to call. Per germline, CDR1 LGHDT and CDR2 YNNKEL (reference sequence). The V gene lost 1 base and the J gene lost 0 bases, with 7 bases spanning the gap. The CDR3 is 15 amino acids. Here the CDR3 reads CASSQGPSSYNEQFF. The CDR3 DNA follows: TGTGCCAGCAGCCAAGGCCCGAGCTCCTACAATGAGCAGTTCTTC.

The chain couples TRBV5-1 to TRBJ1-3; D may be TRBD1 (5 bases). The CDR3 is 16 residues long. From germline, CDR1 is SGHRS and CDR2 YFSETQ. V was trimmed by 1 base and J by 0 bases, leaving 11 bases between them. CDR3 protein: CASSLSPGNSGNTIYF. DNA of the CDR3: TGCGCCAGCAGCTTGAGTCCAGGGAACTCTGGAAACACCATATATTTT.

This clone has a handful of counts. V usage is TRBV19 and J usage is TRBJ2-3; 10 bases map to TRBD2. Germline V gene data show CDR1 as LNHDA and CDR2 as SQIVND (reference sequence). The CDR3 is 14 amino acids. The J segment lost 6 bases and the V segment lost 9 bases, leaving 9 bases of the junction unmatched. CDR3 in amino acids: CARWASGSGDTQYF. DNA for the CDR3: TGTGCCAGGTGGGCTAGCGGGAGTGGGGATACGCAGTATTTT.

The chain carries TRBV15 and TRBJ2-1, with 7 nucleotides matching TRBD1. The CDR3 sequence is 16 residues long. Germline-derived CDR1 and CDR2 are LNHNV and YYDKDF (reference sequence). The J segment lost 5 bases and the V segment lost 1 base, leaving 8 bases of the junction unmatched. The CDR3 sequence is CATSRGLGTVNNEQFF. The CDR3 DNA follows: TGTGCCACCAGCAGAGGACTCGGGACAGTAAACAATGAGCAGTTCTTC.

Turning to this clone: One end of the junction varies from germline; a read error may be responsible. The rearrangement uses TRBV28 and TRBJ1-4; TRBD1 is a possible D gene (5 bases). This CDR3 is 14 amino acids long. From germline, CDR1 is MDHEN and CDR2 SYDVKM. CDR3 residues: CASSPGLANVKLFF. The DNA for the CDR3 is TGTGCCAGCAGCCCGGGACTAGCTAATGTAAAACTGTTTTTT. Full variable domain (remainder filled in from reference TRBV28 and TRBJ1-4): DVKVTQSSRYLVKRTGEKVFLECVQDMDHENMFWYRQDPGLGLRLIYFSYDVKMKEKGDIPEGYSVSREKKERFSLILESASTNQTSMYLCASSPGLANVKLFFGSGTQLSVL.

This clone was observed many times. The chain has TRBV6-2 or TRBV6-3 and TRBJ1-2, with TRBD1 identical over 12 bases. CDR1 and CDR2 (germline): MNHEY, SVGEGT. The CDR3 totals 16 residues. The V segment lost 6 bases and the J segment 5 bases; nucleotides outside the gene matches: 10. The CDR3 nucleotides are TGTGCCAGCAGCTCACTGCCGGGACAGGGGGCTTATGGCTACACCTTC. This codes for CASSSLPGQGAYGYTF.

This chain links TRBV10-1 with TRBJ2-3; possible D gene TRBD1, 5 bases. Germline assignment: CDR1 WNHNN and CDR2 SYGVQD (reference sequence). Trimming took off 4 bases at V and 3 bases at J, with 8 bases between the two ends. The CDR3 totals 13 residues. CDR3 sequence reads: CASSGQQTDTQYF. The CDR3 DNA follows: TGCGCCAGCAGTGGACAGCAAACAGATACGCAGTATTTT.

The rearrangement links TRBV21-1 to TRBJ2-1; the listed D gene, TRBD2, was not tested against the DNA. TRBV21-1 is a listed pseudogene. This CDR3 comprises 15 residues. This CDR3 reads CASRSAGASGNEQFF. The CDR3 DNA is TGTGCCAGCCGTTCCGCGGGGGCGTCGGGTAATGAGCAGTTCTTC.

This clone came up a few times. The chain joins TRBV7-8 to TRBJ2-1; 7 bases are shared with TRBD2. J lost 4 bases, V lost 5 bases, and 26 bases had no gene match. Germline CDR1 SGHVS, CDR2 FQNEAQ. CDR3 length: 21 amino acids. The CDR3 sequence: CASSQQTVLADPGFLYNEQFF. In DNA form, the CDR3 reads TGTGCCAGCAGCCAACAAACGGTGCTAGCGGATCCCGGGTTCCTATACAATGAGCAGTTCTTC.

The rearrangement joins TRBV19 to TRBJ1-1; 7 positions match TRBD1. Looked up from germline, CDR1 is LNHDA and CDR2 is SQIVND (reference sequence). The length of the CDR3 is 18 residues. The V gene end was trimmed by 2 bases and the J gene end by 5 bases; junction bases not matched to a gene: 17. Written as DNA, the CDR3 is TGTGCCAGTAGTATAAGATTTAGGGACAGATCGGTACGGACTGAAGCTTTCTTT. Its protein product is CASSIRFRDRSVRTEAFF.

The rearrangement links TRBV27 to TRBJ1-2; D possibly corresponds to TRBD1 (6 bases). The CDR3 is 14 residues long. Per the germline V gene, CDR1 is MNHEY and CDR2 is SMNVEV (reference sequence). V lost 3 bases to trimming and J lost 8 bases, with 16 bases between them. CDR3 sequence reads: CASSLSGGLYGYTF. In nucleotides, the CDR3 is TGTGCCAGCAGTTTGAGCGGGGGGCTTTACGGCTACACCTTC.

The chain employs TRBV27 and TRBJ1-6; D remains ambiguous. V was trimmed by 4 bases and J by 7 bases, leaving 5 bases between them. This CDR3 spans 12 amino acids. Germline V gene data show CDR1 as MNHEY and CDR2 as SMNVEV (reference sequence). CDR3 nucleotides: TGTGCCAGCAGTTCGGGAAATTCACCCCTCCACTTT. Residues: CASSSGNSPLHF.

The rearrangement links TRBV6-2 or TRBV6-3 to TRBJ2-2; a weak D match, TRBD1 (5 bases). The CDR3 is 14 amino acids. CDR1 MNHEY and CDR2 SVGEGT come from the germline V gene. V was clipped by 0 bases and J by 6 bases, with 8 bases between them. CDR3 in DNA: TGTGCCAGCAGTTACTCGGGCAGGGCCGGGGAGCTGTTTTTT. Translation gives CASSYSGRAGELFF.

V usage is TRBV19 and J usage is TRBJ1-5; D is possibly TRBD1 (6 bases). Germline V lookup: CDR1 LNHDA, CDR2 SQIVND (reference sequence). CDR3 length equals 12 residues. V lost 5 bases, J lost 9 bases, and 11 bases lay in between. CDR3 sequence reads: CASSPLGGPQHF. CDR3 DNA sequence: TGTGCCAGTAGTCCTTTAGGGGGGCCCCAGCATTTT.

The chain employs TRBV2 and TRBJ2-1, with 9 bases that match TRBD2. This CDR3 has 16 residues. Germline values: CDR1 SNHLY, CDR2 FYNNEI. The J segment lost 0 bases and the V segment lost 3 bases, leaving 3 bases of the junction unmatched. The CDR3 DNA sequence: TGTGCCAGCAGTGACCTAGCGGGACACTCCTACAATGAGCAGTTCTTC. This encodes CASSDLAGHSYNEQFF.

This rearrangement joins TRBV28 to TRBJ2-5; D unclear. The CDR3 sequence is 14 residues long. V gave up 6 bases and J gave up 5 bases, with 16 bases separating them. The germline gives CDR1 MDHEN, CDR2 SYDVKM. The CDR3 DNA is TGTGCCAGCAGGCTTTTTTTAGTCGGGGAGACCCAGTACTTC. Amino acids: CASRLFLVGETQYF.

This clone is a singleton in its sample. The chain combines TRBV7-8 with TRBJ2-5; 11 nucleotides line up with TRBD2. Germline V CDR1 and CDR2: SGHVS, FQNEAQ. The CDR3 is made up of 16 amino acids. V lost 1 base, J lost 5 bases, and 6 bases stayed unmatched. The CDR3 is CASSLVLAGARETQYF. CDR3 DNA: TGTGCCAGCAGCTTAGTACTAGCGGGAGCCCGGGAGACCCAGTACTTC. The whole variable domain, remainder taken from reference TRBV7-8 and TRBJ2-5, is GAGVSQSPRYKVAKRGQDVALRCDPISGHVSLFWYQQALGQGPEFLTYFQNEAQLDKSGLPSDRFFAERPEGSVSTLKIQRTQQEDSAVYLCASSLVLAGARETQYFGPGTRLLVL.